This section outlines one TCR beta chain sequence together with its context. This CDR3 spans 13 amino acids. Germline V gene data show CDR1 as SGDLS and CDR2 as YYNGEE. Between the trimmed V and J ends, which lost 3 bases and 8 bases, there was a span of 12 bases. As defined, naive CD8 cells were CD45RO-negative and positively selected for CCR7, with terminally differentiated effector memory CD45RA+ cells excluded. The data belong to a study of shared clonotypes between healthy human individuals. At deep level, the assay was performed. Assay used: immunoSEQ multiplex PCR; TCRdb lists only in-frame clones, some missing. The profile shows around 2,000,000 clones, about 95% of them singletons.

This chain connects TRBV9 to TRBJ2-4; D may be TRBD2 (5 bases). The sequencing input was naive CD8+ T cells sorted from blood. This clonotype originated in a man younger than 35 in good health. CDR3 protein: CASSASGFDIQYF. The CDR3 DNA sequence: TGTGCCAGCAGCGCGAGCGGTTTTGACATTCAGTACTTC.